One and the same sample provided the 32 T cell receptor beta chains below, sequenced in a study of T-cell memory formation after mild COVID-19. In TCRdb, the 5' RACE reads were re-called with MiXCR into one record per CDR3 protein. The table shows hundreds of thousands of distinct CDR3 sequences, with 15% to 20% occurring only once. The sample comprised PBMCs or a T cell subset sorted from them (not recorded which). Receptor source: an adult woman who had mild COVID-19 (a few samples of this study predate the infection). Cell type and time point are not known.

The chain employs TRBV15 and TRBJ1-2; D is uncertain. Germline CDR1 LNHNV, CDR2 YYDKDF (reference sequence). V lost 1 base, J lost 0 bases, and 9 bases lay in between. This CDR3 is built from 15 residues. The CDR3 reads CATSRGGGSNYGYTF. CDR3 bases: TGTGCCACCAGCAGAGGGGGTGGCTCTAACTATGGCTACACCTTC. The entire variable domain, with the rest obtained from reference TRBV15 and TRBJ1-2, is as follows: DAMVIQNPRYQVTQFGKPVTLSCSQTLNHNVMYWYQQKSSQAPKLLFHYYDKDFNNEADTPDNFQSRRPNTSFCFLDIRSPGLGDTAMYLCATSRGGGSNYGYTFGSGTRLTVV.

The rearrangement joins TRBV7-2 to TRBJ1-2, with D perhaps TRBD1 (6 bases). Trimming removed 0 bases from V and 6 bases from J, with 11 bases in between. The CDR3 runs to 14 residues. Per the germline V gene, CDR1 is SGHTA and CDR2 is FQGNSA. The CDR3 DNA reads TGTGCCAGCAGCTTAGCTTGGGCAGGGGATGGCTACACCTTC. It translates to CASSLAWAGDGYTF.

V is TRBV29-1 and J is TRBJ1-1, with D perhaps TRBD1 (5 bases). Germline-derived CDR1 and CDR2 are SQVTM and ANQGSEA. The CDR3 length is 13 residues. The germline V and J ends were trimmed by 0 bases and 3 bases, with 8 bases remaining between them. The CDR3 reads CSVEDGGYTEAFF. In DNA form, the CDR3 reads TGCAGCGTTGAAGACGGGGGGTACACTGAAGCTTTCTTT.

V gene TRBV2 combines with J gene TRBJ2-3; 11 bases agree with TRBD2. Germline CDR1 and CDR2: SNHLY and FYNNEI. The ends lost 3 bases at V and 3 bases at J; junction bases unmatched: 5. This CDR3 has 16 amino acids. The CDR3 reads CASSELAGGPTDTQYF. In DNA form, the CDR3 reads TGTGCCAGCAGTGAGTTAGCGGGAGGGCCTACAGATACGCAGTATTTT.

The CDR3 region is CASSNKGSNQPQHF. The CDR3 nucleotides read TGTGCCAGTAGTAATAAAGGGTCCAATCAGCCCCAGCATTTT. This chain uses TRBV19 with TRBJ1-5; no clear D. The CDR3 length is 14 residues. Trimming stripped 4 bases from V and 3 bases from J, with 10 bases between. Germline-derived CDR1 and CDR2 are LNHDA and SQIVND (reference sequence).

V and J are TRBV4-2 and TRBJ1-1, with D uncertain. V was clipped by 4 bases and J by 7 bases, with 10 bases between them. Germline values: CDR1 LGHNA, CDR2 YNFKEQ. The CDR3 length is 12 residues. The CDR3 bases are TGTGCCAGCAGCCTTGGGGAGGGTGAAGCTTTCTTT. Residues: CASSLGEGEAFF.

A few counts support this clonotype. The chain links TRBV20-1 to TRBJ2-7, with 14 bases identical to TRBD2. Germline trimming cut 6 bases from V and 4 bases from J; bases unmatched to any gene: 8. CDR1 is DFQATT, CDR2 SNEGSKA, per germline (reference sequence). The CDR3 sequence is 15 residues long. The CDR3 DNA follows: TGCAGTGCGATCTCGCGACTAGCGGGGGGGTACGAGCAGTACTTC. It specifies CSAISRLAGGYEQYF.

In this sample, this clonotype turned up a few times. The genes are TRBV5-1 and TRBJ2-1; D remains ambiguous. V lost 7 bases and J lost 0, with 14 bases in between. The CDR3 length is 15 residues. From germline, CDR1 is SGHRS and CDR2 YFSETQ. The CDR3 region has the DNA TGCGCCAGCGCTTTGCGCTCTAGCTCCTACAATGAGCAGTTCTTC. Its protein is CASALRSSSYNEQFF.

The chain joins TRBV2 to TRBJ2-3, with no clear D. In germline, CDR1 is SNHLY, CDR2 FYNNEI. Trimming took off 5 bases at V and 0 bases at J, with 12 bases between the two ends. There are 15 residues in the CDR3. The CDR3 loop reads CASSRSASSTDTQYF. DNA for the CDR3: TGTGCCAGCAGTCGGTCCGCTTCTAGCACAGATACGCAGTATTTT.

This chain joins TRBV20-1 and TRBJ1-4, with TRBD1 matching 7 bases. After removal of 1 base from V and 8 bases from J, the junction contained 13 bases not matched to a gene. The CDR3 is 16 residues long. Looked up from germline, CDR1 is DFQATT and CDR2 is SNEGSKA (reference sequence). The chain's CDR3 is CSARGPAGTEEEKLFF. DNA of the CDR3: TGCAGTGCTAGAGGACCTGCCGGGACAGAAGAAGAAAAACTGTTTTTT.

The J gene is TRBJ1-2, the V gene TRBV5-8; 7 positions match TRBD1. The germline gives CDR1 SGHTS, CDR2 YDEGEE. The CDR3 is made up of 15 amino acids. J gave up 4 bases and V 1 base, and 7 bases lay outside the gene matches. The CDR3, as DNA: TGTGCCAGCAGCTTGAGGACAGGCGGGATCTATGGCTACACCTTC. Its translation is CASSLRTGGIYGYTF.

This clonotype has only a few counts. J is TRBJ2-1 and V is TRBV9, with 9 bases aligning to TRBD2. With V trimmed by 0 bases and J by 7 bases, 5 bases remained unmatched. Per the germline V gene, CDR1 is SGDLS and CDR2 is YYNGEE. The CDR3 sequence is 15 residues long. CDR3 in amino acids: CASSVEISGRNEQFF. CDR3 nucleotide sequence: TGTGCCAGCAGCGTAGAGATAAGCGGGAGGAATGAGCAGTTCTTC. The variable domain in full, with the rest retrieved from reference TRBV9 and TRBJ2-1, is DSGVTQTPKHLITATGQRVTLRCSPRSGDLSVYWYQQSLDQGLQFLIQYYNGEERAKGNILERFSAQQFPDLHSELNLSSLELGDSALYFCASSVEISGRNEQFFGPGTRLTVL.

The gene calls are TRBV7-2 and TRBJ2-3, with TRBD2 identical over 11 bases. CDR3 length: 17 residues. With V trimmed by 6 bases and J by 4 bases, 12 bases remained unmatched. Germline-derived CDR1 and CDR2 are SGHTA and FQGNSA. CDR3 sequence: CASSRGGLAGGPDTQYF. The CDR3 DNA is TGTGCCAGCAGTCGAGGGGGTCTAGCGGGAGGCCCAGATACGCAGTATTTT.

In its sample, this clonotype was seen many times. The chain uses TRBV12-3 or TRBV12-4 and TRBJ1-1, with 9 bases identical to TRBD1. The CDR3 extends over 12 amino acids. J lost 12 bases, V lost 5 bases, and 7 bases had no gene match. The CDR3 DNA reads as TGTGCCAGCAGTCCTACAGGGGGCGAGTCTTTCTTT. This encodes CASSPTGGESFF.

This clonotype was recorded a few times. The chain recombines TRBV7-9 with TRBJ1-3; perhaps TRBD1 as D (5 bases). Germline V lookup: CDR1 SEHNR, CDR2 FQNEAQ (reference sequence). The CDR3 sequence is 14 residues long. V lost 6 bases and J lost 4, with 13 bases in between. This chain's CDR3 is CASSSPGSGNTIYF. For the CDR3, the DNA is TGTGCCAGCAGTTCACCAGGGTCCGGAAACACCATATATTTT.

This clonotype was counted only a few times. This chain links TRBV24-1 with TRBJ2-1; D possibly corresponds to TRBD1 (5 bases). Germline V gene lookup returns CDR1 KGHDR and CDR2 SFDVKD. V lost 0 bases and J 7 bases, leaving 12 bases between the germline ends. The CDR3 covers 15 residues. CDR3 coding DNA: TGTGCCACCAGTGATTTGCTCGATTCAGGGAATGAGCAGTTCTTC. Amino acids: CATSDLLDSGNEQFF.

In its sample, this clonotype was seen a few times. The chain carries TRBV5-1 and TRBJ2-7, with D maybe TRBD2 (5 bases). Germline loops: CDR1 SGHRS, CDR2 YFSETQ. The CDR3 totals 13 residues. Trimming left V 0 bases short and J 5 bases short, with 9 bases between. The CDR3 nucleotides are TGCGCCAGCAGCTTGGTAGCGCCCAACGAGCAGTACTTC. Protein sequence: CASSLVAPNEQYF.

The CDR3 nucleotides are TGTGCCGTTCCCGAGACAGGGAAAAGCACAGATACGCAGTATTTT. It specifies CAVPETGKSTDTQYF. The chain couples TRBV3-2 to TRBJ2-3; the table's D call, TRBD1, has no DNA check behind it. TRBV3-2 is described as a pseudogene. The CDR3 sequence is 15 residues long.

The chain links TRBV5-1 to TRBJ1-2, with D perhaps matching TRBD1 (5 bases). V lost 4 bases and J 0 bases, leaving 7 bases between the germline ends. The CDR3 spans 13 residues. The germline V gene encodes CDR1 SGHRS and CDR2 YFSETQ. The CDR3 bases are TGCGCCAGCAGCCAGGGTCCTAACTATGGCTACACCTTC. Its translation: CASSQGPNYGYTF.

This clonotype was recorded a few times. This chain joins TRBV4-1 and TRBJ2-1, with 7 bases matching TRBD2. The CDR3 is 16 amino acids. V lost 1 base to trimming and J lost 1 base; unmatched junction nucleotides: 4. Germline CDR1 is MGHRA and CDR2 is YSYEKL. The CDR3 DNA follows: TGCGCCAGCAGCCAAGTGGCCGGGGGGTCCTACAATGAGCAGTTCTTC. Its protein is CASSQVAGGSYNEQFF.

The chain has TRBV3-1 and TRBJ1-5; D is possibly TRBD1 (6 bases). V was pared by 4 bases and J by 6 bases, with 13 bases between. The germline V gene encodes CDR1 LGHDT and CDR2 YNNKEL (reference sequence). CDR3 length: 14 residues. DNA of the CDR3: TGTGCCAGCAGCCTTTCCACAGGGAGTCAGCCCCAGCATTTT. Translation: CASSLSTGSQPQHF.

This clonotype was seen ten or more times. The chain joins TRBV18 to TRBJ1-2; 7 positions match TRBD1. This CDR3 comprises 15 residues. V dropped 3 bases and J dropped 3; count of bases not matched to a gene: 7. Germline loops: CDR1 KGHSH, CDR2 LQKENI. As DNA, the CDR3 is TGTGCCAGCTCACCGAAGGGGGCCTTTGACTATGGCTACACCTTC. Translated, it gives CASSPKGAFDYGYTF.

This clonotype has only a few counts. V is TRBV5-6 and J is TRBJ1-6, with 8 bases lining up with TRBD1. Germline CDR1 and CDR2: SGHDT and YYEEEE. After removal of 4 bases from V and 5 bases from J, the junction contained 8 bases not matched to a gene. The CDR3 length is 16 residues. CDR3 nucleotides: TGTGCCAGCAGCCGAGGGACAGGAATGAATAATTCACCCCTCCACTTT. It codes for CASSRGTGMNNSPLHF.

V usage is TRBV20-1 and J usage is TRBJ2-3; D possibly matches TRBD1 or TRBD2 (5 bases each). V was trimmed by 3 bases and J by 4 bases, leaving 17 bases between them. This CDR3 comprises 15 residues. The germline V gene has CDR1 DFQATT and CDR2 SNEGSKA (reference sequence). The CDR3 DNA sequence: TGCAGTGCTAGCCACTTAGCGAGGGGTGCAGATACGCAGTATTTT. This translates into CSASHLARGADTQYF.

This clonotype has only a few counts. The rearrangement links TRBV6-6 to TRBJ2-7; TRBD2 matches at 7 bases. The CDR3 has 15 amino acids. The germline gives CDR1 MNHNY, CDR2 SVGAGI (reference sequence). V lost 8 bases and J lost 0; bases outside the gene matches: 10. CDR3 sequence (DNA): TGTGCCAGCGCTTCTAGCGGCCTAAGCTCCTACGAGCAGTACTTC. Its translation is CASASSGLSSYEQYF.

The chain uses TRBV7-9 and TRBJ2-1, with 7 bases identical to TRBD2. Germline values: CDR1 SEHNR, CDR2 FQNEAQ (reference sequence). Unmatched junction bases numbered 10, after V lost 5 bases and J lost 0 bases. The CDR3 extends over 17 amino acids. The CDR3 spells CASSRRDYRSSYNEQFF. The CDR3 DNA reads as TGTGCCAGCAGCAGACGGGACTACCGGAGCTCCTACAATGAGCAGTTCTTC.

The V and J genes are TRBV12-3 or TRBV12-4 and TRBJ2-3, with D perhaps TRBD2 (6 bases). V lost 10 bases, J lost 6 bases, and 14 bases lay in between. The CDR3 covers 12 residues. DNA of the CDR3: TGTGCCACCGGCATTGGGGGGGATACGCAGTATTTT. Its protein is CATGIGGDTQYF.

This clonotype was picked up a small number of times. The chain joins TRBV20-1 to TRBJ1-1; D call uncertain. The CDR3 contains 15 residues. V was trimmed by 4 bases and J by 2 bases, leaving 17 bases between them. CDR1 is DFQATT and CDR2 is SNEGSKA in the germline V gene (reference sequence). The CDR3 loop is CSATPGLPGNTEAFF. CDR3 sequence (DNA): TGCAGTGCTACACCAGGTCTCCCCGGTAACACTGAAGCTTTCTTT.

V and J are TRBV2 and TRBJ2-2; possibly TRBD1 or TRBD2 for D (5 bases each). There are 18 residues in the CDR3. Trimming took off 4 bases at V and 0 bases at J, with 18 bases between the two ends. Germline lookup yields CDR1 SNHLY and CDR2 FYNNEI. The CDR3 protein is CASSAYGAGWANTGELFF. The CDR3 bases are TGTGCCAGCAGTGCCTACGGGGCAGGGTGGGCGAACACCGGGGAGCTGTTTTTT.

The chain employs TRBV29-1 and TRBJ2-7, with 12 bases aligning to TRBD1. Germline trimming cut 7 bases from V and 5 bases from J; bases unmatched to any gene: 9. The CDR3 sequence is 14 residues long. Germline CDR1 reads SQVTM; CDR2 reads ANQGSEA. The CDR3 coding sequence is TGCAGCGGGAATACCGGGACAGGGGGCAACGAGCAGTACTTC. As protein: CSGNTGTGGNEQYF.

The chain employs TRBV14 and TRBJ2-3; D perhaps matches TRBD2 (6 bases). The CDR3 is made up of 16 amino acids. The V and J ends lost 2 bases and 1 base respectively, with 13 bases between them. Germline loops: CDR1 SGHDN, CDR2 FVKESK. The CDR3, as DNA: TGTGCCAGCAGCCAACGGGGGTTGGCGGGCACAGATACGCAGTATTTT. Translating gives CASSQRGLAGTDTQYF.

The V gene is TRBV4-1, the J gene TRBJ1-5; D unresolved. V dropped 1 base and J dropped 4 bases, with 14 bases sitting between them. Per germline, CDR1 MGHRA and CDR2 YSYEKL. The CDR3 has 16 residues. The CDR3 protein is CASSQVRLGGNQPQHF. DNA for the CDR3: TGCGCCAGCAGCCAAGTCAGGTTGGGCGGTAATCAGCCCCAGCATTTT.